This TCR beta chain is drawn from a study of blood T cell repertoires in COVID-19. TCRdb's copy holds only in-frame clones and misses some; the assay was immunoSEQ multiplex PCR. This sample has roughly 140,000 clones, with roughly 80% found just once. V lost 0 bases, J lost 5 bases, and 16 bases lay in between. The CDR3 spans 15 residues. Germline V gene data show CDR1 as SQVTM and CDR2 as ANQGSEA. The clonotype was recovered from a man aged 65 to 79 who had recovered from COVID-19. The sample taken for sequencing was peripheral blood. The rearrangement joins TRBV29-1 to TRBJ1-2, with D possibly TRBD1 on 6 matching bases. As DNA, the CDR3 is TGCAGCGTTGAAGATCCGGTGATCCAGGGGTATGGCTACACCTTC. It codes for CSVEDPVIQGYGYTF.